The present T cell receptor beta chain was sequenced within a study of cytomegalovirus exposure and HLA in healthy donors. The germline V and J ends were trimmed by 1 base and 6 bases, with 7 bases remaining between them. The length of the CDR3 is 13 residues. Germline V CDR1 and CDR2: MNHNS, SASEGT. The PCR used 60 Vbeta and 13 Jbeta primers. Sequencing used immunoSEQ multiplex PCR; TCRdb keeps in-frame clones, though not all of them. The profile shows under 150,000 clones, around 80% of them singletons. Sequencing was performed on PBMCs. The chain joins TRBV6-1 to TRBJ2-1; D remains unclear. The source is a woman aged 40 to 55 in good health and CMV-seronegative. In DNA, the CDR3 is TGTGCCAGCAGTGAAGTCCCATTCAATGAGCAGTTCTTC. Translated, it gives CASSEVPFNEQFF.